The next 2 T cell receptor beta chains were all read from a single sample in a study of Graves' ophthalmopathy and Graves' hyperthyroidism. RNA transcripts yielded amplified TCR beta CDR3 regions. The authors performed first-round RT-PCR with HTBI primers and then a second-round multiplex PCR. TCRdb recomputed calls from the multiplex PCR reads with MiXCR, one row per CDR3 protein. This sample carries around 520,000 distinct CDR3 sequences, under 40% of them seen once, and the ten largest clones take about 4.6%. The sample consisted of peripheral blood or thyroid tissue (not recorded which). These receptors were collected from an adult man with Graves' hyperthyroidism.

This clonotype has at least ten counts. The rearrangement uses TRBV24-1 and TRBJ2-7; D possibly matches TRBD1 or TRBD2 (5 bases each). Between the trimmed V and J ends, which lost 3 bases and 2 bases, there was a span of 10 bases. Germline CDR1 KGHDR, CDR2 SFDVKD. CDR3 length: 14 residues. CDR3 protein: CATSDMGPTYEQYF. The CDR3 DNA reads as TGTGCCACCAGTGATATGGGACCGACCTACGAGCAGTACTTC.

Points on this clonotype: With a much larger clone just one base away, this may be a read error. Here the CDR3 omits its conserved ending phenylalanine or tryptophan, so a read error is the likely source. This chain uses TRBV7-8 with TRBJ1-1; D remains ambiguous. Germline V CDR1 and CDR2: SGHVS, FQNEAQ. V lost 3 bases and J lost 4, with 15 bases in between. The CDR3 has 15 residues. The DNA of the CDR3 is TGTGCCAGCAGCTTGTTCGCAGCAATGGGCACTGAAGCTTTCCTT. Protein product: CASSLFAAMGTEAFL.